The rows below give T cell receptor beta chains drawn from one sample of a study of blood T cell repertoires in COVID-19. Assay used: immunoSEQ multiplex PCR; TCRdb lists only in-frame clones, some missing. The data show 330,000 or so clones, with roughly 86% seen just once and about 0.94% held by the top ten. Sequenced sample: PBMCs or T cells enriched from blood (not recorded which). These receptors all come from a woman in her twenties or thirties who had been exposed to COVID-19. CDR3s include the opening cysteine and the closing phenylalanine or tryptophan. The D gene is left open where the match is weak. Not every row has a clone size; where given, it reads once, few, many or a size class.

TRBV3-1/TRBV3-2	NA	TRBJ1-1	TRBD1	CASSPRTGANTEAFF	TGTGCCAGCAGCCCACGGACAGGGGCAAACACTGAAGCTTTCTTT
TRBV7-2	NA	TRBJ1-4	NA	CASSWTSEKLFF	TGTGCCAGCAGCTGGACAAGTGAAAAACTGTTTTTT
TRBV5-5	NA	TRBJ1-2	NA	CASSLGLRGIPYGYTF	TGTGCCAGCAGCTTAGGTTTACGGGGGATCCCGTATGGCTACACCTTC
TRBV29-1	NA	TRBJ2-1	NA	CSVVNYNEQFF	TGCAGCGTTGTCAACTACAATGAGCAGTTCTTC
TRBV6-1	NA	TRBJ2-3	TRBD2	CASSDQAGGPDTQYF	TGTGCCAGCAGTGATCAAGCGGGAGGGCCAGATACGCAGTATTTT
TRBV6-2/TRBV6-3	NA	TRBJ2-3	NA	CASSGLRLAGRRTDTQYF	TGTGCCAGCAGTGGCCTCCGACTCGCGGGGAGACGAACAGATACGCAGTATTTT
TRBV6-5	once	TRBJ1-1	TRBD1	CASRLDRVKTEAFF	TGTGCCAGCAGGCTAGACAGGGTCAAGACTGAAGCTTTCTTT
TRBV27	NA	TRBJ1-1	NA	CASSLLYFGAEAFF	TGTGCCAGCAGTTTATTGTATTTCGGGGCTGAAGCTTTCTTT
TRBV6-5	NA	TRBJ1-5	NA	CASSYLGGNQPQHF	TGTGCCAGCAGTTATCTCGGGGGGAATCAGCCCCAGCATTTT
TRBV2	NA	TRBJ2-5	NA	CASSVDTEETQYF	TGTGCCAGCAGCGTGGACACCGAAGAGACCCAGTACTTC
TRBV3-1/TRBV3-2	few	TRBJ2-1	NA	CASSQDAVRNEQFF	TGTGCCAGCAGCCAAGATGCGGTCCGCAATGAGCAGTTCTTC
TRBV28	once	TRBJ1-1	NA	CASSSRQKAFF	TGTGCCAGCAGTTCTCGACAGAAGGCTTTCTTT
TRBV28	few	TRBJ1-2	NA	CATLGYGYTF	TGTGCCACGCTCGGCTATGGCTACACCTTC
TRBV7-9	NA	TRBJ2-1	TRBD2	CASSPRLAGGPNEQFF	TGTGCCAGCAGCCCAAGACTAGCGGGAGGGCCTAATGAGCAGTTCTTC
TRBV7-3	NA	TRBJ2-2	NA	CASSLLDRSGELFF	TGTGCCAGCAGCCTACTCGACAGATCCGGGGAGCTGTTTTTT
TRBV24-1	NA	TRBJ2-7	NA	CATSVHRGRFVEQYF	TGTGCCACCAGTGTCCACCGGGGAAGGTTTGTAGAGCAGTACTTC
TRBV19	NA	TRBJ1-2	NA	CASSTGGAPNYGYTF	TGTGCCAGTAGTACCGGGGGAGCTCCTAACTATGGCTACACCTTC
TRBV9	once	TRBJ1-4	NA	CASSVEGGGQTEKLFF	TGTGCCAGCAGCGTAGAGGGAGGGGGACAAACCGAAAAACTGTTTTTT
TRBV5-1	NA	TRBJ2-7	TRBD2	CASSRDPSGRLSYEQYF	TGCGCCAGCAGCCGCGACCCTAGCGGGAGGCTCTCCTACGAGCAGTACTTC
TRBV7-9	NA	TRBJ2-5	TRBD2	CASSRNLGLAGEETQYF	TGTGCCAGCAGCCGAAATCTCGGACTAGCGGGAGAAGAGACCCAGTACTTC
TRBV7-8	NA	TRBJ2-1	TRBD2	CASSLVVAGGGEQFF	TGTGCCAGCAGCTTAGTGGTGGCGGGAGGAGGGGAGCAGTTCTTC
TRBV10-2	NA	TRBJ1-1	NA	CASQNQGKWVNTEAFF	TGCGCCAGCCAGAATCAGGGGAAATGGGTGAACACTGAAGCTTTCTTT
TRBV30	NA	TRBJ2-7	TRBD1	CAWSVGGQVYEQYF	TGTGCCTGGAGTGTAGGGGGACAGGTGTACGAGCAGTACTTC
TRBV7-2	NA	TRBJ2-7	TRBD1	CASCRTTGAHEQYF	TGTGCCAGCTGCAGGACCACAGGGGCCCACGAGCAGTACTTC
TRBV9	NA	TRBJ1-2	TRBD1	CASSGWTGGGYTF	TGTGCCAGCAGCGGATGGACAGGGGGTGGCTACACCTTC
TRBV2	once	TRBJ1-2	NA	CASSGGGGYTF	TGTGCCAGCAGTGGCGGAGGGGGCTACACCTTC
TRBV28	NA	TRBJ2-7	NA	CASSLFDRSYEQYF	TGTGCCAGCAGTTTATTTGACAGATCCTACGAGCAGTACTTC
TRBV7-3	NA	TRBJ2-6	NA	CASSSSPGANVLTF	TGTGCCAGCAGCTCCTCCCCGGGGGCCAACGTCCTGACTTTC